Below are 15 T cell receptor beta chains sequenced from a single sample in a study of CD8 T cells in ankylosing spondylitis. Study-wide results and limits: Several highly homologous variants formed a TCR beta motif that appeared characteristic of ankylosing spondylitis blood.

Antigens of these TCRs are unknown. MiXCR, run by TCRdb on the 5' RACE reads, gives a single entry per CDR3 protein. The table records about 800,000 distinct CDR3 sequences, over 9.5% of them present only once. The sample consisted of blood, either unsorted or a sorted T cell fraction (not recorded which). These receptor sequences come from a male donor with ankylosing spondylitis.

This clonotype was observed at least ten times. V gene TRBV12-3 or TRBV12-4 combines with J gene TRBJ2-1; D not certain. V dropped 5 bases and J dropped 12 bases, with 17 bases sitting between them. The CDR3 sequence is 13 residues long. The CDR3 reads CASSPSRAHWQFF. The CDR3, as DNA: TGTGCCAGCAGTCCCTCCCGGGCCCATTGGCAGTTCTTC.

This clonotype was seen many times. J is TRBJ2-1 and V is TRBV6-2 or TRBV6-3; D possibly corresponds to TRBD2 (5 bases). Trimming cost V 0 bases and J 4 bases, with 7 bases left between them. CDR3 length: 14 residues. The germline V gene has CDR1 MNHEY and CDR2 SVGEGT. The CDR3 DNA follows: TGTGCCAGCAGTTACTCTCCGGGGTACAATGAGCAGTTCTTC. This sequence encodes CASSYSPGYNEQFF.

This clonotype has just a few counts. J is TRBJ2-1 and V is TRBV18, with 8 bases lining up with TRBD1. The length of the CDR3 is 14 residues. The V gene end was trimmed by 1 base and the J gene end by 9 bases; junction bases not matched to a gene: 5. CDR1 and CDR2 from the germline V gene are KGHSH and LQKENI. CDR3 loop: CASSPLAGGFEQFF. The DNA of the CDR3 is TGTGCCAGCTCACCACTAGCAGGGGGCTTTGAGCAGTTCTTC.

This clonotype appeared a few times. The J gene is TRBJ1-6, the V gene TRBV5-1; weak D call: TRBD1 (5 bases). The germline V gene encodes CDR1 SGHRS and CDR2 YFSETQ. The CDR3 has 14 amino acids. The V gene lost 0 bases and the J gene lost 8 bases, with 9 bases spanning the gap. DNA for the CDR3: TGCGCCAGCAGCTTGGTTCCGGGGGATTCACCCCTCCACTTT. Translation: CASSLVPGDSPLHF.

This rearrangement joins TRBV7-2 to TRBJ2-3, with 10 nucleotides matching TRBD2. The germline V gene encodes CDR1 SGHTA and CDR2 FQGNSA. J gave up 7 bases and V 3 bases, and 7 bases lay outside the gene matches. This CDR3 is 15 amino acids long. CDR3 amino acids: CASSLSSGRTYTQYF. The CDR3 region has the DNA TGTGCCAGCAGCTTGTCTAGCGGGAGAACGTATACGCAGTATTTT. Variable domain in full (rest from reference TRBV7-2 and TRBJ2-3): GAGVSQSPSNKVTEKGKDVELRCDPISGHTALYWYRQSLGQGLEFLIYFQGNSAPDKSGLPSDRFSAERTGGSVSTLTIQRTQQEDSAVYLCASSLSSGRTYTQYFGPGTRLTVL.

This clonotype was detected only a few times. The chain combines TRBV12-3 or TRBV12-4 with TRBJ1-4; D is undetermined. V was clipped by 6 bases and J by 3 bases, with 11 bases between them. The CDR3 runs 14 residues. Here the CDR3 DNA reads TGTGCCAGCAGAAGGACGTCACCTAATGAAAAACTGTTTTTT. Translating gives CASRRTSPNEKLFF.

This clonotype turned up a few times. The rearrangement links TRBV2 to TRBJ2-1; TRBD1 might be the D (6 bases). This CDR3 contains 15 residues. Germline CDR1 is SNHLY and CDR2 is FYNNEI. V dropped 3 bases and J dropped 1 base, with 10 bases sitting between them. The CDR3 is CASSESRGSYNEQFF. The CDR3 DNA is TGTGCCAGCAGTGAGTCCAGGGGATCCTACAATGAGCAGTTCTTC.

This clonotype turned up a few times. The rearrangement joins TRBV12-3 or TRBV12-4 to TRBJ2-3; tentative D call: TRBD2 (6 bases). Trimming took off 7 bases at V and 5 bases at J, with 19 bases between the two ends. The CDR3 length is 15 residues. This CDR3 reads CASTLAGLPKDTQYF. The CDR3 DNA reads as TGTGCCAGCACCCTGGCGGGGCTCCCAAAAGATACGCAGTATTTT.

In this sample, this clonotype turned up a few times. V usage is TRBV6-5 and J usage is TRBJ2-7; the D gene could be TRBD1 or TRBD2 (5 bases each). The CDR3 is made up of 16 amino acids. In germline, CDR1 is MNHEY, CDR2 SVGAGI. V lost 0 bases and J 4 bases, leaving 16 bases between the germline ends. CDR3 coding DNA: TGTGCCAGCAGTTACTCGAGCGGCCGGGACCTATACGAGCAGTACTTC. This encodes CASSYSSGRDLYEQYF.

In DNA form, the CDR3 reads TGTGCCAGCTCATTTCCAGAAGGACAGGCGAACACTGAAGCTTTCTTT. Its protein product is CASSFPEGQANTEAFF. The J gene is TRBJ1-1, the V gene TRBV27; TRBD1 matches at 7 bases. The CDR3 is made up of 16 amino acids. V lost 8 bases and J lost 1; bases outside the gene matches: 13. Per the germline V gene, CDR1 is MNHEY and CDR2 is SMNVEV (reference sequence).

This clonotype was counted a few times. The chain is built from TRBV12-3 or TRBV12-4 and TRBJ1-4; D unresolved. Trimming removed 4 bases from V and 0 bases from J, with 9 bases in between. The CDR3 is 15 residues long. CDR3 bases: TGTGCCAGCAGTTGGGCGGTTGCAACTAATGAAAAACTGTTTTTT. As protein: CASSWAVATNEKLFF.

The chain combines TRBV5-1 with TRBJ2-7; D not resolved. The V end was cut by 4 bases, the J end by 8 bases, with 13 bases between. Germline values: CDR1 SGHRS, CDR2 YFSETQ. The CDR3 runs 12 residues. The CDR3, as DNA: TGCGCCAGCAGCCCGGATAGGGTTCAGCAGTACTTC. Translated, it gives CASSPDRVQQYF.

The genes are TRBV12-3 or TRBV12-4 and TRBJ2-2; D is perhaps TRBD1 (5 bases). The CDR3 is made up of 16 amino acids. V was cut by 5 bases and J by 5 bases, with 18 bases left in between. CDR3 DNA: TGTGCCAGCAGTACTTCCAGGGTTGAGGAGACCGGGGAGCTGTTTTTT. Its protein is CASSTSRVEETGELFF.

This clonotype was observed a few times. The CDR3 reads CASSLGTGPNTEAFF. In nucleotides, the CDR3 is TGCGCCAGCAGCCTTGGAACAGGTCCGAACACTGAAGCTTTCTTT. This chain links TRBV4-3 with TRBJ1-1, with TRBD1 as a possible D gene (5 bases). The CDR3 loop spans 15 amino acids. CDR1 is LGHNA, CDR2 YSLEER, per germline. The V end lost 4 bases, the J end lost 1 base, and 13 bases lay between the germline ends.

This clonotype was seen only a few times. The chain joins TRBV6-1 to TRBJ2-1; D is ambiguous. CDR1 is MNHNS and CDR2 is SASEGT in the germline V gene. This CDR3 region has 15 residues. Trimming pared 5 bases from V and 6 bases from J, leaving 17 bases between. CDR3 region: CASSLSLLSSNEQFF. In nucleotides, the CDR3 is TGTGCCAGCAGTCTCTCACTACTAAGTTCCAATGAGCAGTTCTTC.